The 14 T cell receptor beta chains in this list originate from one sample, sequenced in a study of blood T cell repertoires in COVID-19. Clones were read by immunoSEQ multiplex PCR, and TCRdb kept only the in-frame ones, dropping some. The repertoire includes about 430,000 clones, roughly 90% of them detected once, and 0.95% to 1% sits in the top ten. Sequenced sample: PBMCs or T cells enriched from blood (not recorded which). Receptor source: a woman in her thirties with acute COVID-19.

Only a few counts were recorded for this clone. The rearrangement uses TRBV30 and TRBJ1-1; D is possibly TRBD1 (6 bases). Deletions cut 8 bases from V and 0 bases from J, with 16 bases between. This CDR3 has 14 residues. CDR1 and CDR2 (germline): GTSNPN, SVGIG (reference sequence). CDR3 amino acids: CAVIRPGVNTEAFF. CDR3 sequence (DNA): TGTGCCGTCATTCGTCCAGGGGTGAACACTGAAGCTTTCTTT.

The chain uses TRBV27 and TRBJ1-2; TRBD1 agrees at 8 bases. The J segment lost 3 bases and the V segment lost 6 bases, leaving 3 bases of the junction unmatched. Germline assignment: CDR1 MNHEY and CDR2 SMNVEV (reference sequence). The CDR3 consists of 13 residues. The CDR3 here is CASSWGQDYGYTF. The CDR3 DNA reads TGTGCCAGCAGCTGGGGACAGGACTATGGCTACACCTTC.

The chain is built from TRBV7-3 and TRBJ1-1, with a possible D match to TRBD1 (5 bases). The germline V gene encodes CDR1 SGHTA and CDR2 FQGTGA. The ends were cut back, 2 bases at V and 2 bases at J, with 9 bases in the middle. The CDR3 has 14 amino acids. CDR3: CASSLSGTNTEAFF. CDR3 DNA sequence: TGTGCCAGCAGCTTATCAGGGACTAACACTGAAGCTTTCTTT.

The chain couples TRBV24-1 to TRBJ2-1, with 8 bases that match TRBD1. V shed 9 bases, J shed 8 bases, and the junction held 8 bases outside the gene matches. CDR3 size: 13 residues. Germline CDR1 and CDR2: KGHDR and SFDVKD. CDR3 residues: CATETDRGYEQFF. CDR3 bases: TGTGCCACCGAAACCGACAGGGGTTATGAGCAGTTCTTC.

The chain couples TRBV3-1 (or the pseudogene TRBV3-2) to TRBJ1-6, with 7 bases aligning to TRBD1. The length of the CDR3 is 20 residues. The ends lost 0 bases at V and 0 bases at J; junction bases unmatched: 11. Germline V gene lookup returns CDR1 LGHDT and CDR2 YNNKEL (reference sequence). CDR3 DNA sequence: TGTGCCAGCAGCCAAGAAAGGGGGCAGGCGGTTAGCTCCTATAATTCACCCCTCCACTTT. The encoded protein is CASSQERGQAVSSYNSPLHF.

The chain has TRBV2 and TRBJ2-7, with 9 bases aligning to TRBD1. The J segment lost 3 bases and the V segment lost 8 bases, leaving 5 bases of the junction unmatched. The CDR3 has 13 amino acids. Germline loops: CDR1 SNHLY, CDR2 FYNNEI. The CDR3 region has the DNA TGTGCCAGCGCCCGGGACAGGGACTACGAGCAGTACTTC. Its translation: CASARDRDYEQYF.

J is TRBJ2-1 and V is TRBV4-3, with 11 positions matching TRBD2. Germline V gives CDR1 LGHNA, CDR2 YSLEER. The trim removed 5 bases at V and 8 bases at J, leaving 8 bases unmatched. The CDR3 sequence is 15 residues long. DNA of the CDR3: TGCGCCAGCAGCGAAGTTAGCGGGGGGGCCTATGAGCAGTTCTTC. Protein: CASSEVSGGAYEQFF.

DNA for the CDR3: TGTGCCAGCAGTCTTTCGGGACAGACTAATCAGCCCCAGCATTTT. This gives the protein CASSLSGQTNQPQHF. J is TRBJ1-5 and V is TRBV2; 7 bases are shared with TRBD1. From germline, CDR1 is SNHLY and CDR2 FYNNEI. This CDR3 region has 15 residues. The V and J ends lost 5 bases and 4 bases, in that order; junction bases with no gene match: 8.

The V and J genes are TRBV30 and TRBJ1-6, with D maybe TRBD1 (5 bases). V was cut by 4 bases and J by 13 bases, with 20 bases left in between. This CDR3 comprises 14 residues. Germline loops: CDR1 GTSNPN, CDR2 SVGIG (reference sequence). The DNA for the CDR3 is TGTGCCTGGAATTCGGGACCGGGGGGTGTTCCCCTCCACTTT. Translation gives CAWNSGPGGVPLHF. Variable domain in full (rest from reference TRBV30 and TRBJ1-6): SQTIHQWPATLVQPVGSPLSLECTVEGTSNPNLYWYRQAAGRGLQLLFYSVGIGQISSEVPQNLSASRPQDRQFILSSKKLLLSDSGFYLCAWNSGPGGVPLHFGNGTRLTVT.

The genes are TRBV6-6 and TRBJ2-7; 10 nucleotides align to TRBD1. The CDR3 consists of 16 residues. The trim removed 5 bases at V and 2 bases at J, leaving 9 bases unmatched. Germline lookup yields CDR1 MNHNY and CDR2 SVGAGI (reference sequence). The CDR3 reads CASSQPRTGGTYEQYF. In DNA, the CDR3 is TGTGCCAGCAGTCAACCCAGGACAGGGGGGACCTACGAGCAGTACTTC.

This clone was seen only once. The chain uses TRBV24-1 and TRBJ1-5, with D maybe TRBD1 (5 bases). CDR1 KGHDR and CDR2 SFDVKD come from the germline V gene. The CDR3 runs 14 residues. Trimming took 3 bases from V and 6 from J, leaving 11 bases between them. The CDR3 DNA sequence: TGTGCCACCAGTGATCTCCAGGGTGGTCAGCCCCAGCATTTT. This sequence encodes CATSDLQGGQPQHF.

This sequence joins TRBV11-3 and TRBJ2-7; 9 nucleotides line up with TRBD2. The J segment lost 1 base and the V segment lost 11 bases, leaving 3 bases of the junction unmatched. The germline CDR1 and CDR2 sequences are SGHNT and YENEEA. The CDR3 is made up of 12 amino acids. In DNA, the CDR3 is TGTGCCGCGGGGGGGGATTCCTACGAGCAGTACTTC. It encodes CAAGGDSYEQYF.

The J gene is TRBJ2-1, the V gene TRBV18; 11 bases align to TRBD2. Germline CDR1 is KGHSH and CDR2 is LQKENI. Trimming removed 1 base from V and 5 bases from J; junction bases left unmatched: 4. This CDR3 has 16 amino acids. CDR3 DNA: TGTGCCAGCTCACCACTAGCGGGGGGGCGTAACAATGAGCAGTTCTTC. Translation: CASSPLAGGRNNEQFF. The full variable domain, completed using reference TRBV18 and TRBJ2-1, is NAGVMQNPRHLVRRRGQEARLRCSPMKGHSHVYWYRQLPEEGLKFMVYLQKENIIDESGMPKERFSAEFPKEGPSILRIQQVVRGDSAAYFCASSPLAGGRNNEQFFGPGTRLTVL.

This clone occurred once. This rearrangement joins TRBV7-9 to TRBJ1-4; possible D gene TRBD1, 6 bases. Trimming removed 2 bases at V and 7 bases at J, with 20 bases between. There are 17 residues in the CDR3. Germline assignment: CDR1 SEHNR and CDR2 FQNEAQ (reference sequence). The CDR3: CASSLNSGVGSLEKLFF. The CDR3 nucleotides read TGTGCCAGCAGCTTAAATTCAGGGGTGGGGTCCCTTGAAAAACTGTTTTTT.